Below, one T cell receptor (beta chain) is given with its context. This sample is part of a study of blood T cell repertoires in COVID-19. Looking at the study overall: There were acute and convalescent COVID-19 samples, and they came from the United States, Italy and Spain. PBMCs, B-cell-depleted T cells, or T cells provided the cDNA or gDNA that made up the material.

Germline V gene lookup returns CDR1 MNHNY and CDR2 SVGAGI (reference sequence). The CDR3 sequence is 15 residues long. J was trimmed by 3 bases and V by 5 bases; bases with no gene match: 9. Per the authors' pipeline: Amplified reference gene primers provided the basis for estimating nucleated cell counts. Clones were sequenced by immunoSEQ multiplex PCR, and TCRdb holds only the in-frame ones, with some missing. That table furnishes V, J and clone size, whereas the DNA furnished D and trimming. The top ten hold around 11% of the sample, which has 100,000 to 150,000 clones, over 75% seen once. Sequencing was performed on peripheral blood. This sequence joins TRBV6-6 and TRBJ2-7; 8 nucleotides align to TRBD1. The clonotype originates from a man aged 55 to 70 with acute or convalescent COVID-19. The DNA for the CDR3 is TGTGCCAGCAGTGACGCCGGGACAGGCAACTACGAGCAGTACTTC. Translated, it gives CASSDAGTGNYEQYF.